Each of the 10 T cell receptor beta chains below was sequenced from the same sample in a study of blood T cells in healthy people across ages. For the second PCR, which ran for about 7 to 11 cycles, a sample-barcoded 5' primer and a J-beta primer mix were used. A single record per CDR3 protein comes from TCRdb applying MiXCR to the 5' RACE reads. The sample has some 900,000 distinct CDR3 sequences, more than 25% seen once. Sequencing was carried out using blood. The receptors derive from a woman older than 75 in good health.

The rearrangement uses TRBV12-5 and TRBJ2-7; TRBD2 matches 9 bases. The germline CDR1 and CDR2 sequences are LGHNT and FRNRAP. The CDR3 loop spans 15 amino acids. Trimming removed 3 bases from V and 2 bases from J; junction bases left unmatched: 5. CDR3 loop: CASGFSGRFTYEQYF. CDR3 DNA sequence: TGTGCTAGTGGTTTCAGCGGGAGGTTCACCTACGAGCAGTACTTC.

The chain links TRBV11-2 to TRBJ2-1; the match to TRBD1 covers 11 bases. The CDR3 length is 17 residues. CDR1 is SGHAT and CDR2 is FQNNGV in the germline V gene. J gave up 4 bases and V 0 bases, and 5 bases lay outside the gene matches. In nucleotides, the CDR3 is TGTGCCAGCAGCTTAGATTGGGGACAGGGGGGTTACAATGAGCAGTTCTTC. This translates into CASSLDWGQGGYNEQFF.

The gene calls are TRBV2 and TRBJ2-7; D is unresolved. Germline CDR1 reads SNHLY; CDR2 reads FYNNEI. Trimming took 2 bases from V and 5 from J, leaving 13 bases between them. This CDR3 is built from 14 residues. CDR3 sequence reads: CASSEKTNRDEQYF. The CDR3 DNA is TGTGCCAGCAGTGAAAAAACTAACCGGGACGAGCAGTACTTC.

This clonotype occurred a few times. The chain links TRBV20-1 to TRBJ1-1; D gene ambiguous. CDR3 length: 13 amino acids. Germline CDR1 and CDR2: DFQATT and SNEGSKA (reference sequence). V dropped 5 bases and J dropped 7 bases, with 17 bases sitting between them. The CDR3 loop reads CSASSMGKLEAFF. CDR3 in DNA: TGCAGTGCTTCCTCGATGGGGAAACTTGAAGCTTTCTTT.

This clonotype showed up many times. The chain employs TRBV12-3 or TRBV12-4 and TRBJ2-1; a possible D gene is TRBD2 (6 bases). The V end was cut by 6 bases, the J end by 5 bases, with 17 bases between. The CDR3 contains 15 residues. The CDR3 loop reads CASSLGGKRDNEQFF. In DNA, the CDR3 is TGTGCCAGCAGCTTGGGGGGAAAAAGGGACAATGAGCAGTTCTTC.

This clonotype was seen repeatedly, ten times or more. This sequence joins TRBV9 and TRBJ2-7; D gene ambiguous. Germline assignment: CDR1 SGDLS and CDR2 YYNGEE. This CDR3 contains 17 residues. V was trimmed by 0 bases and J by 0 bases, leaving 16 bases between them. The CDR3: CASSVDPDTWSSYEQYF. In DNA form, the CDR3 reads TGTGCCAGCAGCGTAGATCCTGACACCTGGAGCTCCTACGAGCAGTACTTC. Full variable domain (rest looked up from reference TRBV9 and TRBJ2-7): DSGVTQTPKHLITATGQRVTLRCSPRSGDLSVYWYQQSLDQGLQFLIQYYNGEERAKGNILERFSAQQFPDLHSELNLSSLELGDSALYFCASSVDPDTWSSYEQYFGPGTRLTVT.

This chain joins TRBV6-5 and TRBJ2-1, with D possibly TRBD2 on 6 matching bases. This CDR3 contains 14 residues. The germline CDR1 and CDR2 sequences are MNHEY and SVGAGI. With 0 bases removed from V and 8 bases from J, the gap between germline ends came to 11 bases. CDR3 DNA sequence: TGTGCCAGCAGTTACTCGGGGGGACTGGATGAGCAGTTCTTC. Its protein is CASSYSGGLDEQFF.

This clonotype was observed a few times. The chain has TRBV30 and TRBJ1-1; D remains ambiguous. CDR1 is GTSNPN, CDR2 SVGIG, per germline (reference sequence). CDR3 length: 13 residues. The germline V and J ends were trimmed by 7 bases and 1 base, with 13 bases remaining between them. The CDR3 region has the DNA TGTGCCTCTAAAGGGTTCGCGAACACTGAAGCTTTCTTT. Encoded protein: CASKGFANTEAFF.

Comments on this clonotype: This clone may be a read error of a much larger clone one base away. The J gene is TRBJ2-7, the V gene TRBV6-2 or TRBV6-3; 9 positions match TRBD1. With 8 bases clipped from V and 7 bases from J, the junction kept 9 bases outside the gene matches. Germline V lookup: CDR1 MNHEY, CDR2 SVGEGT. CDR3 length: 13 amino acids. The CDR3 DNA reads TGTGCCAGCTGTATCCGACAGGGGGGTGAGCAGTACTTC. Translated, it gives CASCIRQGGEQYF.

At least ten counts were recorded for this clonotype. The CDR3, as DNA: TGTGCCAGCAGCCTGACCAGACAAAGCCAAGAGACCCAGTACTTC. Protein product: CASSLTRQSQETQYF. The chain is built from TRBV7-9 and TRBJ2-5, with D unclear. The V end lost 5 bases, the J end lost 1 base, and 14 bases lay between the germline ends. Germline V gives CDR1 SEHNR, CDR2 FQNEAQ (reference sequence). The CDR3 contains 15 residues.